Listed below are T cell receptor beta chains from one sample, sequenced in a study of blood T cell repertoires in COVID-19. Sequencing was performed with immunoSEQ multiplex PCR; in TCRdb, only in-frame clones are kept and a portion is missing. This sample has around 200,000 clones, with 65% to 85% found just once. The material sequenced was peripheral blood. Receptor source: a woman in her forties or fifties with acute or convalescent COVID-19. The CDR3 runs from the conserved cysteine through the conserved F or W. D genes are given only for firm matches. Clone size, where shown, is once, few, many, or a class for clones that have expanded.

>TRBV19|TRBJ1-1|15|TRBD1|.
CASSPRTGTDTEAFF
TGTGCCAGTAGTCCTCGGACAGGGACGGACACTGAAGCTTTCTTT
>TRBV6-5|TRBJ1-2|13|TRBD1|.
CASSYGQGAGYTF
TGTGCCAGCAGTTACGGGCAGGGGGCTGGGTACACCTTC
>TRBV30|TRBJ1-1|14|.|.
CAWSDWGDLVEAFF
TGTGCCTGGAGTGACTGGGGGGACCTAGTTGAAGCTTTCTTT
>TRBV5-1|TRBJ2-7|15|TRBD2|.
CASSLEGTSAYEQYF
TGCGCCAGCAGCTTGGAGGGGACTAGCGCTTACGAGCAGTACTTC
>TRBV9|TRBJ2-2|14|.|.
CASSVGGTVGELFF
TGTGCCAGCAGCGTGGGCGGGACAGTCGGGGAGCTGTTTTTT
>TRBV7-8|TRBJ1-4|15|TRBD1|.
CASSLATGTNEKLFF
TGTGCCAGCAGCTTAGCGACAGGGACTAATGAAAAACTGTTTTTT
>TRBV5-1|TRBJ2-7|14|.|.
CASSLDEGRVEQYF
TGCGCCAGCAGCTTGGACGAGGGCCGAGTCGAGCAGTACTTC
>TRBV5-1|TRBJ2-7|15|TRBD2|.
CASSPPGLAGEEQYF
TGCGCCAGCAGCCCCCCGGGACTAGCGGGAGAGGAGCAGTACTTC
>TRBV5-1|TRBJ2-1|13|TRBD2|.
CASKSGRANEQFF
TGCGCCAGCAAATCCGGGAGGGCCAATGAGCAGTTCTTC
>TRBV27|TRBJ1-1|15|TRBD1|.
CASGVRGSMNTEAFF
TGTGCCAGCGGAGTCAGGGGGTCCATGAACACTGAAGCTTTCTTT
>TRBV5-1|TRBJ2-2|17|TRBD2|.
CASSLGLTSGSTGELFF
TGCGCCAGCAGCTTGGGCCTGACTAGCGGGAGTACCGGGGAGCTGTTTTTT
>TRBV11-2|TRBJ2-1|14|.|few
CASSLAGVGNEQFF
TGTGCCAGCAGCTTAGCGGGAGTCGGGAATGAGCAGTTCTTC
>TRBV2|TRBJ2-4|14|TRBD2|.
CASSEGGSLNIQYF
TGTGCCAGCAGTGAAGGCGGGAGTTTGAACATTCAGTACTTC
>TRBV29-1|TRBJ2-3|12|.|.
CSVEVGWDTQYF
TGCAGCGTTGAAGTCGGGTGGGATACGCAGTATTTT
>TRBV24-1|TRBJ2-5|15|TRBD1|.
CATSQGTGGLETQYF
TGTGCCACCAGTCAAGGGACAGGGGGCTTGGAGACCCAGTACTTC
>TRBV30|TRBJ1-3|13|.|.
CAWIYYSGNTIYF
TGTGCCTGGATCTATTACTCTGGAAACACCATATATTTT
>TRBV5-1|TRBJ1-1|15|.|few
CASSWAPGTNTEAFF
TGCGCCAGCAGCTGGGCCCCAGGTACGAACACTGAAGCTTTCTTT
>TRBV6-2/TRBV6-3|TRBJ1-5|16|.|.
CASNPTTSWGNQPQHF
TGTGCCAGCAACCCAACAACTAGCTGGGGCAATCAGCCCCAGCATTTT
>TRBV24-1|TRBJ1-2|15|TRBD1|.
CATSTDGTGLDGYTF
TGTGCCACCAGTACCGACGGGACAGGGTTGGATGGCTACACCTTC
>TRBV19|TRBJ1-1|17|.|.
CASSGGTRGARNTEAFF
TGTGCCAGTAGTGGAGGGACCCGAGGGGCCCGGAACACTGAAGCTTTCTTT
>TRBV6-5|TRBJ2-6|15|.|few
CASSLRVSGANVLTF
TGTGCCAGCAGTCTAAGAGTCTCTGGGGCCAACGTCCTGACTTTC